This is a list of T cell receptor beta chains from one sample in a study of cytomegalovirus exposure and HLA in healthy donors. Repertoires were generated with immunoSEQ multiplex PCR, while TCRdb's copy carries only in-frame clones and drops some. The data show some 150,000 clones, 75% seen once. The sample consisted of PBMCs. The receptors stem from a man aged 40-49 years in good health and CMV-seronegative. Both conserved end residues are part of each CDR3. The D gene is left open where the match is weak. Size tells how often a clone was seen (once, few, many) or the class of an expanded clone, and some rows leave it out.

d_call	v_call	clone_size	j_call	cdr3_nt	cdr3_aa
NA	TRBV19	NA	TRBJ1-5	TGTGCCAGTAGTATGGTAGCTGGGTTGAGCAATCAGCCCCAGCATTTT	CASSMVAGLSNQPQHF
NA	TRBV10-3	NA	TRBJ1-6	TGTGCCATCAGTGAGTCTCTAACGGCCTATAATTCACCCCTCCACTTT	CAISESLTAYNSPLHF
NA	TRBV7-9	NA	TRBJ2-5	TGTGCCAGCAGCATCACCCAGGTGGAGACCCAGTACTTC	CASSITQVETQYF
NA	TRBV29-1	NA	TRBJ2-7	TGCAGCGCCAGGGCAATAAGCCAACCCGAGCAGTACTTC	CSARAISQPEQYF
NA	TRBV5-4	NA	TRBJ2-1	TGTGCCAGCAGCTTGAACAGGGTCGATGAGCAGTTCTTC	CASSLNRVDEQFF
TRBD1	TRBV5-1	NA	TRBJ1-1	TGCGCCAGCAGCCCCCGGGACAGGGGATCGAACACTGAAGCTTTCTTT	CASSPRDRGSNTEAFF
TRBD2	TRBV2	NA	TRBJ2-5	TGTGCCAGCAGACCTTTCACTAGCGGGTACCAAGAGACCCAGTACTTC	CASRPFTSGYQETQYF
TRBD1	TRBV10-1	NA	TRBJ1-1	TGCGCCAGCAGTTCTGGACAGGGGGGTGAAGCTTTCTTT	CASSSGQGGEAFF
TRBD2	TRBV6-5	NA	TRBJ2-1	TGTGCCAGCAGTGGTGGGACTAGCGACTACAATGAGCAGTTCTTC	CASSGGTSDYNEQFF
NA	TRBV19	NA	TRBJ1-5	TGTGCCAGTAGTATGTTACAATTCTATCAGCCCCAGCATTTT	CASSMLQFYQPQHF
NA	TRBV7-2	NA	TRBJ1-3	TGTGCCAGCAGCCTACTAGGGCAGCCTGGAAACACCATATATTTT	CASSLLGQPGNTIYF
TRBD2	TRBV9	NA	TRBJ2-3	TGTGCCAGCAGCGTAGGAGCGGGGGGGCAAGATACGCAGTATTTT	CASSVGAGGQDTQYF
NA	TRBV6-6	NA	TRBJ1-5	TGTGCCAGCAGTTACATGGCAGGGGTTGGTCAGCCCCAGCATTTT	CASSYMAGVGQPQHF
NA	TRBV10-2	once	TRBJ2-7	TGCGCCAGCAGTGAAAGGAGGGAAGGGCCTTGCGAGCAGTACTTC	CASSERREGPCEQYF
TRBD2	TRBV11-3	NA	TRBJ2-3	TGTGCCAGCAGCCGAACTGGACTAGCGGGGGGGCTGGGCACAGATACGCAGTATTTT	CASSRTGLAGGLGTDTQYF
NA	TRBV14	NA	TRBJ1-6	TGTGCCAGCAGCCAACGTCGCTGGTACTCCCTTAATTCACCCCTCCACTTT	CASSQRRWYSLNSPLHF
NA	TRBV29-1	NA	TRBJ2-3	TGCAACGTTCGTTCCAGCGGTCCCCATACGCAGTATTTT	CNVRSSGPHTQYF
NA	TRBV30	NA	TRBJ1-3	TGTGCCTGGAGTGCAGGGCGAGGAAACACCATATATTTT	CAWSAGRGNTIYF
TRBD1	TRBV7-9	NA	TRBJ2-5	TGTGCCAGCAGCTTAGCGGGACAGGGTGGCGAGACCCAGTACTTC	CASSLAGQGGETQYF
NA	TRBV13	NA	TRBJ2-7	TGTGCCAGCAGCTTAGGGACTGGTTTCTCCTACGAGCAGTACTTC	CASSLGTGFSYEQYF
TRBD1	TRBV28	once	TRBJ1-2	TGTGCCAGCAGTTTATATCAGGGACAGGGCTATGGCTACACCTTC	CASSLYQGQGYGYTF
NA	TRBV15	few	TRBJ1-4	TGTGCCACCAGCAGAGATTCCGGAGGAGCCGAGGGAAAACTGTTTTTT	CATSRDSGGAEGKLFF
NA	TRBV5-1	few	TRBJ1-1	TGCGCCAGCAGCTTGGGAGGGTCGGAGAGGAACACTGAAGCTTTCTTT	CASSLGGSERNTEAFF
TRBD1	TRBV29-1	NA	TRBJ2-7	TGCAGCGCTCGGGACAGTTCCTACGAGCAGTACTTC	CSARDSSYEQYF
TRBD1	TRBV19	NA	TRBJ2-7	TGTGCCAGTAGTAAGCCGGGACAGGGCTCCTACGAGCAGTACTTC	CASSKPGQGSYEQYF
TRBD1	TRBV10-3	NA	TRBJ1-5	TGTGCCACAGGGGGTCGAAATCAGCCCCAGCATTTT	CATGGRNQPQHF
NA	TRBV9	NA	TRBJ2-7	TGTGCCAGCAGCCCCCGACTAGGAAACGTCTACGAGCAGTACTTC	CASSPRLGNVYEQYF
NA	TRBV9	NA	TRBJ1-1	TGTGCCAGCAGCGTAGAAGTGCGGGACACTGAAGCTTTCTTT	CASSVEVRDTEAFF
TRBD2	TRBV9	NA	TRBJ2-5	TGTGCCAGCAGCGTAGATTCGGGACTAGTACAAGAGACCCAGTACTTC	CASSVDSGLVQETQYF
NA	TRBV2	NA	TRBJ2-3	TGTGCCAGCAGTGAGGGACTCCCAGTCACAGATACGCAGTATTTT	CASSEGLPVTDTQYF
NA	TRBV15	NA	TRBJ1-1	TGTGCCACCAGCAGAGATGGGACACTTCTTCTCACTGAAGCTTTCTTT	CATSRDGTLLLTEAFF
TRBD1	TRBV4-3	NA	TRBJ1-2	TGCGCCAGCAGCCAAGATTCGATTCGGGACAGGGCCCCTGAGGGCTACACCTTC	CASSQDSIRDRAPEGYTF
TRBD1	TRBV5-1	NA	TRBJ2-1	TGCGCCAGCAGCTTGGAGGGACAGAACTACAATGAGCAGTTCTTC	CASSLEGQNYNEQFF
NA	TRBV29-1	NA	TRBJ1-3	TGCAGCGCCGCCGGGGGGTTAACTGGAAACACCATATATTTT	CSAAGGLTGNTIYF
NA	TRBV7-9	NA	TRBJ2-7	TGTGCCAGCAGCCCGTCGACAGATTACGAGCAGTACTTC	CASSPSTDYEQYF
NA	TRBV4-1	NA	TRBJ1-5	TGCGCCAGCAGCCAAGATCGGACACTGGGATTGCAGCCCCAGCATTTT	CASSQDRTLGLQPQHF
NA	TRBV6-5	NA	TRBJ2-7	TGTGCCAGCAGTGGGACTCGGAGCTCCTACGAGCAGTACTTC	CASSGTRSSYEQYF
NA	TRBV6-1	few	TRBJ1-4	TGTGCCAGCAGTGAAGTCCCATCAGGGGAAAAACTGTTTTTT	CASSEVPSGEKLFF
TRBD2	TRBV7-2	NA	TRBJ2-3	TGTGCCAGCAGCTTAGAGGGGCGGGGGGGCGCAGATACGCAGTATTTT	CASSLEGRGGADTQYF
NA	TRBV6-6	NA	TRBJ1-1	TGTGCCAGCAGTTACTCGCGATTTGCTGAAGCTTTCTTT	CASSYSRFAEAFF
NA	TRBV28	NA	TRBJ2-1	TGTGCCAGCTGGACAGTAATCAATGAGCAGTTCTTC	CASWTVINEQFF
NA	TRBV19	NA	TRBJ1-5	TGTGCCAGTAGTGCCCCAAGAGGGGAAGCGGGTAGCAATCAGCCCCAGCATTTT	CASSAPRGEAGSNQPQHF
TRBD1	TRBV15	NA	TRBJ1-1	TGTGCCACCCGACAGGGGGCGCGAACTGAAGCTTTCTTT	CATRQGARTEAFF
NA	TRBV11-2	NA	TRBJ2-3	TGTGCCAGCAGCTCCCTCAGCGGGCCCCGGGGTACGCAGTATTTT	CASSSLSGPRGTQYF
NA	TRBV4-1	once	TRBJ1-5	TGCGCCAGCAGCCAAGAGATTAGACTGAGCAATCAGCCCCAGCATTTT	CASSQEIRLSNQPQHF
NA	TRBV7-2	NA	TRBJ2-5	TGTGCCAGCAGCTCGGACAGTCCCCAGTACTTC	CASSSDSPQYF
TRBD1	TRBV7-2	few	TRBJ1-1	TGTGCCAGCAGCTTAGCTGGGACAGGAGGACTTGAAGCTTTCTTT	CASSLAGTGGLEAFF
NA	TRBV29-1	NA	TRBJ1-2	TGCAGCGTTGAGCACAGCGACAGTAACTATGGCTACACCTTC	CSVEHSDSNYGYTF
TRBD1	TRBV9	NA	TRBJ2-3	TGTGCCAGCAGCGTAGCGGCAGGGGGTCAGGGACATACGCAGTATTTT	CASSVAAGGQGHTQYF
TRBD1	TRBV4-3	NA	TRBJ1-2	TGCGCCAGCAGCCAGGGGACAGGGGGAGGCTATGGCTACACCTTC	CASSQGTGGGYGYTF
TRBD1	TRBV28	NA	TRBJ1-2	TGTGCCAGCAGCTCGGACAGGGGCAACTATGGCTACACCTTC	CASSSDRGNYGYTF
TRBD1	TRBV4-1	NA	TRBJ1-2	TGCGCCAGCAGCCATATTACTAGGGACAGGGGGAGTGGCTACACCTTC	CASSHITRDRGSGYTF
NA	TRBV2	few	TRBJ1-6	TGTGCCAGCAGTGGGGACGGGACACATAATTCACCCCTCCACTTT	CASSGDGTHNSPLHF
NA	TRBV5-1	once	TRBJ2-7	TGCGCCAGCAGCTTGGCCATTAGCTCCTACGAGCAGTACTTC	CASSLAISSYEQYF
TRBD1	TRBV7-8	NA	TRBJ1-2	TGTGCCAGCAGGACCACAGGGGATACTGGCTACACCTTC	CASRTTGDTGYTF
TRBD2	TRBV25-1	NA	TRBJ2-5	TGTGCCAGCAGTAACGCGGGGGGTTTGGGGGCCCAGTACTTC	CASSNAGGLGAQYF
TRBD1	TRBV4-1	NA	TRBJ2-2	TGCGCCAGCACCCCCAGGGGGACAGGTGACACCGGGGAGCTGTTTTTT	CASTPRGTGDTGELFF